A single sample is the source of the 32 T cell receptor beta chains below, sequenced in a study of T cell repertoires in cytomegalovirus infection. TCRdb itself ran the reads through MiXCR, one entry per CDR3 protein. The sample includes about 680,000 distinct CDR3 sequences, approximately 24% of them seen just once. The specimen sequenced was CD8+ T cells from PBMCs. The receptors originated from a human donor in good health (CMV status not recorded). Some clones in this sample may be carry-over from other donors' samples.

V and J are TRBV7-6 and TRBJ1-3; D remains unclear. The CDR3 spans 14 residues. Per the germline V gene, CDR1 is SGHVS and CDR2 is FNYEAQ. The germline V and J ends were trimmed by 5 bases and 3 bases, with 11 bases remaining between them. CDR3 protein: CASSPLDRGNTIYF. CDR3 DNA sequence: TGTGCCAGCAGCCCCCTGGACCGTGGAAACACCATATATTTT.

This clonotype came up a few times. The chain joins TRBV2 to TRBJ2-1; tentatively, D is TRBD1 or TRBD2 (5 bases each). Trimming took off 4 bases at V and 0 bases at J, with 7 bases between the two ends. The CDR3 totals 14 residues. The V gene's germline CDR1 is SNHLY and CDR2 FYNNEI. The CDR3 spells CASSGDHSYNEQFF. The CDR3 DNA sequence: TGTGCCAGCAGTGGGGACCACTCCTACAATGAGCAGTTCTTC.

V is TRBV5-8 and J is TRBJ1-2; D remains unclear. Germline assignment: CDR1 SGHTS and CDR2 YDEGEE. The CDR3 totals 9 residues. Trimming cost V 2 bases and J 7 bases, with 0 bases left between them. The CDR3 sequence is CASSFGYTF. CDR3 coding DNA: TGTGCCAGCAGCTTTGGCTACACCTTC.

The chain combines TRBV9 with TRBJ2-2; 7 bases match TRBD1. This CDR3 is 16 amino acids long. Germline V gives CDR1 SGDLS, CDR2 YYNGEE. V lost 0 bases, J lost 5 bases, and 7 bases stayed unmatched. The CDR3 reads CASSVEVTGLTGELFF. For the CDR3, the DNA is TGTGCCAGCAGCGTAGAAGTGACAGGGCTTACCGGGGAGCTGTTTTTT. The full variable domain, with the rest looked up from reference TRBV9 and TRBJ2-2, is DSGVTQTPKHLITATGQRVTLRCSPRSGDLSVYWYQQSLDQGLQFLIQYYNGEERAKGNILERFSAQQFPDLHSELNLSSLELGDSALYFCASSVEVTGLTGELFFGEGSRLTVL.

CDR3 in DNA: TGCACCGTCGGGGGAACGGAGATTCCAGATACGCAGTATTTT. Amino acids: CTVGGTEIPDTQYF. The chain is built from TRBV29-1 and TRBJ2-3, with D possibly matching TRBD2 (6 bases). CDR3 length: 14 residues. Germline assignment: CDR1 SQVTM and CDR2 ANQGSEA.

V gene TRBV29-1 combines with J gene TRBJ2-1, with unresolved D. The CDR3 sequence is 11 residues long. CDR1 is SQVTM and CDR2 is ANQGSEA in the germline V gene. The V gene lost 7 bases and the J gene lost 7 bases, with 11 bases spanning the gap. The CDR3 sequence: CSDSPWNEQFF. CDR3 DNA sequence: TGCAGCGATTCTCCGTGGAATGAGCAGTTCTTC.

The chain uses TRBV20-1 and TRBJ2-2; no clear D. Germline V gives CDR1 DFQATT, CDR2 SNEGSKA (reference sequence). V was clipped by 2 bases and J by 7 bases, with 11 bases between them. The CDR3 is 13 amino acids. The CDR3 coding sequence is TGCAGTGCTAGAAGTCCCGCGCACGGGGAGCTGTTTTTT. Translation gives CSARSPAHGELFF.

This chain uses TRBV4-1 with TRBJ1-5; D unclear. The CDR3 has 16 amino acids. V lost 1 base and J 3 bases, leaving 13 bases between the germline ends. CDR1 and CDR2 from the germline V gene are MGHRA and YSYEKL. DNA for the CDR3: TGCGCCAGCAGCCAAGGGGCCCGGGAGGCCAATCAGCCCCAGCATTTT. As protein: CASSQGAREANQPQHF.

There are many counts of this clonotype. The V call is TRBV18, the J call TRBJ1-1, with D possibly matching TRBD1 (6 bases). V was trimmed by 2 bases and J by 1 base, leaving 20 bases between them. This CDR3 spans 18 amino acids. Germline CDR1 reads KGHSH; CDR2 reads LQKENI. The CDR3 DNA sequence: TGTGCCAGCTCACCAGCTACGGGGGCGTCCCGTCAGAACACTGAAGCTTTCTTT. This codes for CASSPATGASRQNTEAFF.

The rearrangement joins TRBV28 to TRBJ2-5, with D perhaps assigned TRBD1 or TRBD2 (6 bases each). V lost 5 bases and J 7 bases, leaving 8 bases between the germline ends. Germline lookup yields CDR1 MDHEN and CDR2 SYDVKM. This CDR3 is 11 amino acids long. Here the CDR3 DNA reads TGTGCCAGCAGTAAGGGGGGGACCCAGTACTTC. Protein: CASSKGGTQYF.

The rearrangement joins TRBV4-3 to TRBJ1-2; 8 bases are shared with TRBD1. Losses at the gene ends were 1 base for V and 4 bases for J; bases not matched to a gene: 5. This CDR3 is 15 amino acids long. Per the germline V gene, CDR1 is LGHNA and CDR2 is YSLEER. The DNA of the CDR3 is TGCGCCAGCAGCCAAGTGGCAGGGGGCTTCTATGGCTACACCTTC. This gives the protein CASSQVAGGFYGYTF.

This clonotype was observed a handful of times. V is TRBV4-1 and J is TRBJ2-3, with 10 nucleotides matching TRBD2. V shed 4 bases, J shed 6 bases, and the junction held 7 bases outside the gene matches. Germline V lookup: CDR1 MGHRA, CDR2 YSYEKL. The length of the CDR3 is 15 residues. In DNA, the CDR3 is TGCGCCAGCAGCCCACCAGCGGGGGGGCCGGATACGCAGTATTTT. Translated: CASSPPAGGPDTQYF.

Ten or more counts support this clonotype. This chain links TRBV6-1 with TRBJ2-7, with D unclear. Between the trimmed V and J ends, which lost 5 bases and 3 bases, there was a span of 11 bases. The germline V gene encodes CDR1 MNHNS and CDR2 SASEGT. This CDR3 spans 13 amino acids. In DNA, the CDR3 is TGTGCCAGCAGTCCCGCCCTGAACTACGAGCAGTACGTC. The encoded protein is CASSPALNYEQYV.

The chain recombines TRBV5-6 with TRBJ2-1; 11 bases map to TRBD1. Germline-derived CDR1 and CDR2 are SGHDT and YYEEEE. Trimming removed 6 bases from V and 6 bases from J; junction bases left unmatched: 8. This CDR3 comprises 15 residues. CDR3 in amino acids: CASTRDRGGFNEQFF. The CDR3 nucleotides read TGTGCCAGCACCAGGGACAGGGGGGGGTTCAATGAGCAGTTCTTC.

CDR3 coding DNA: TGTGCCAGCACCCTAGAGGAGACCCAGTACTTC. The encoded protein is CASTLEETQYF. The chain couples TRBV6-5 to TRBJ2-5; D not resolved. Germline values: CDR1 MNHEY, CDR2 SVGAGI. The CDR3 contains 11 residues. V was pared by 7 bases and J by 5 bases, with 8 bases between.

This clonotype has at least ten counts. This chain connects TRBV19 to TRBJ1-1, with D possibly TRBD1 on 5 matching bases. The ends were cut back, 5 bases at V and 1 base at J, with 8 bases in the middle. The CDR3 loop spans 13 amino acids. Germline lookup yields CDR1 LNHDA and CDR2 SQIVND (reference sequence). For the CDR3, the DNA is TGTGCCAGTAGTGACGGGGCGAACACTGAAGCTTTCTTT. Translation: CASSDGANTEAFF.

This clonotype was seen ten or more times. The V gene is TRBV7-8, the J gene TRBJ2-1; TRBD2 matches at 11 bases. The CDR3 length is 18 residues. V lost 2 bases and J lost 5; bases outside the gene matches: 11. CDR1 is SGHVS, CDR2 FQNEAQ, per germline. CDR3 DNA sequence: TGTGCCAGCAGCTTACCACTAGCGGGGGCCTCAAGGAACAATGAGCAGTTCTTC. Amino acid sequence: CASSLPLAGASRNNEQFF.

J is TRBJ2-5 and V is TRBV2; tentatively, D is TRBD1 or TRBD2 (5 bases each). The V gene's germline CDR1 is SNHLY and CDR2 FYNNEI. CDR3 size: 16 residues. Deletions cut 3 bases from V and 0 bases from J, with 14 bases between. The CDR3 region is CASSDPGTEYQETQYF. The CDR3 nucleotides read TGTGCCAGCAGTGATCCCGGGACGGAATACCAAGAGACCCAGTACTTC.

The rearrangement uses TRBV6-5 and TRBJ2-1, with TRBD1 matching over 7 bases. J gave up 5 bases and V 6 bases, and 10 bases lay outside the gene matches. CDR1 and CDR2 from the germline V gene are MNHEY and SVGAGI. The CDR3 spans 15 residues. The CDR3 DNA sequence: TGTGCCAGCAGACCTGACAGGGCTTCCAACAATGAGCAGTTCTTC. Translation: CASRPDRASNNEQFF.

This clonotype was observed a few times. This CDR3 reads CASSWGYQETQYF. CDR3 nucleotide sequence: TGTGCCAGCAGCTGGGGGTACCAAGAGACCCAGTACTTC. This chain links TRBV7-9 with TRBJ2-5; D may correspond to TRBD1 or TRBD2 (5 bases each). Trimming cost V 4 bases and J 0 bases, with 6 bases left between them. Germline-derived CDR1 and CDR2 are SEHNR and FQNEAQ (reference sequence). The CDR3 contains 13 residues. Filled out from reference TRBV7-9 and TRBJ2-5, the complete variable domain reads DTGVSQNPRHKITKRGQNVTFRCDPISEHNRLYWYRQTLGQGPEFLTYFQNEAQLEKSRLLSDRFSAERPKGSFSTLEIQRTEQGDSAMYLCASSWGYQETQYFGPGTRLLVL.

Many counts were recorded for this clonotype. The chain recombines TRBV7-9 with TRBJ2-3; a possible D gene is TRBD2 (6 bases). The CDR3 sequence is 17 residues long. V shed 2 bases and J shed 1 base, with 16 bases lying between them. Germline lookup yields CDR1 SEHNR and CDR2 FQNEAQ (reference sequence). The DNA for the CDR3 is TGTGCCAGCAGCTTAATCCCAACCTCGGGGGGCACAGATACGCAGTATTTT. Its translation: CASSLIPTSGGTDTQYF. The whole variable domain, filled in from reference TRBV7-9 and TRBJ2-3, reads DTGVSQNPRHKITKRGQNVTFRCDPISEHNRLYWYRQTLGQGPEFLTYFQNEAQLEKSRLLSDRFSAERPKGSFSTLEIQRTEQGDSAMYLCASSLIPTSGGTDTQYFGPGTRLTVL.

The rearrangement links TRBV7-9 to TRBJ2-4; D gene ambiguous. Germline-derived CDR1 and CDR2 are SEHNR and FQNEAQ (reference sequence). This CDR3 is built from 12 residues. V lost 5 bases, J lost 9 bases, and 11 bases lay in between. DNA of the CDR3: TGTGCCAGCAGCGCACATTTAGCCATTCAGTACTTC. Its translation is CASSAHLAIQYF.

The chain has TRBV4-1 and TRBJ2-1; D unclear. V was trimmed by 3 bases and J by 3 bases, leaving 6 bases between them. The V gene's germline CDR1 is MGHRA and CDR2 YSYEKL. CDR3 length: 13 residues. The CDR3 sequence: CASSQGNYNEQFF. The DNA of the CDR3 is TGCGCCAGCAGCCAGGGTAACTACAATGAGCAGTTCTTC.

This clonotype was counted many times. V usage is TRBV7-2 and J usage is TRBJ1-4; 9 positions agree with TRBD1. Germline lookup yields CDR1 SGHTA and CDR2 FQGNSA. V gave up 2 bases and J gave up 6 bases; unmatched junction bases: 13. This CDR3 contains 18 residues. In nucleotides, the CDR3 is TGTGCCAGCAGCTTACTGGGGACAGGGCGACTCAAACATGAAAAACTGTTTTTT. It translates to CASSLLGTGRLKHEKLFF.

This clonotype was seen ten or more times. V usage is TRBV7-9 and J usage is TRBJ2-3; 9 bases line up with TRBD1. The CDR3 runs 15 residues. V trimming: 5 bases; J trimming: 8 bases; junction bases outside the gene matches: 11. From germline, CDR1 is SEHNR and CDR2 FQNEAQ (reference sequence). The CDR3 spells CASSPAGQGLATQYF. CDR3 coding DNA: TGTGCCAGCAGCCCAGCGGGACAGGGCTTGGCTACGCAGTATTTT.

In this sample, this clonotype turned up many times. The chain has TRBV2 and TRBJ2-2; 8 bases are shared with TRBD1. The CDR3 is 12 amino acids. Losses at the gene ends were 10 bases for V and 3 bases for J; bases not matched to a gene: 1. The germline CDR1 and CDR2 sequences are SNHLY and FYNNEI. This CDR3 is CAKDRDTGELFF. The CDR3 DNA follows: TGTGCCAAGGACAGGGACACCGGGGAGCTGTTTTTT.

This clonotype was seen only a few times. The rearrangement joins TRBV6-2 or TRBV6-3 to TRBJ2-7, with TRBD1 as a possible D gene (5 bases). V lost 6 bases and J lost 5, with 20 bases in between. Germline CDR1 MNHEY, CDR2 SVGEGT. The CDR3 is 15 residues long. The CDR3 is CASSPPLGERNEQYV. CDR3 DNA: TGTGCCAGCAGCCCTCCTTTAGGGGAAAGGAACGAGCAGTACGTC.

This clonotype was observed a handful of times. The chain recombines TRBV19 with TRBJ2-1, with 7 positions matching TRBD1. Losses at the gene ends were 7 bases for V and 6 bases for J; bases not matched to a gene: 9. Germline CDR1 LNHDA, CDR2 SQIVND (reference sequence). The CDR3 runs to 14 residues. The CDR3 loop reads CASKPRDRSNEQFF. CDR3 in DNA: TGTGCCAGTAAACCCCGGGACAGATCCAATGAGCAGTTCTTC.

This clonotype was seen more than once but under ten times. This chain connects TRBV10-3 to TRBJ2-1; TRBD2 agrees at 9 bases. This CDR3 contains 14 residues. Germline CDR1 reads ENHRY; CDR2 reads SYGVKD. V lost 7 bases to trimming and J lost 5 bases; unmatched junction nucleotides: 6. The CDR3 DNA reads TGTGCCATCACGTCTAGCGGGGCGGACAATGAGCAGTTCTTC. This encodes CAITSSGADNEQFF.

This rearrangement joins TRBV24-1 to TRBJ1-1, with D possibly TRBD1 on 5 matching bases. The CDR3 length is 14 residues. Germline values: CDR1 KGHDR, CDR2 SFDVKD. Trimming shortened V by 4 bases and J by 2 bases, and 10 bases separated the two germline ends. Here the CDR3 DNA reads TGTGCCACCAGTGACGACACAGGAAACACTGAAGCTTTCTTT. This gives the protein CATSDDTGNTEAFF.

V usage is TRBV6-2 or TRBV6-3 and J usage is TRBJ2-1, with TRBD2 matching 16 bases. Germline values: CDR1 MNHEY, CDR2 SVGEGT. The J segment lost 3 bases and the V segment lost 2 bases, leaving 10 bases of the junction unmatched. The length of the CDR3 is 20 residues. The CDR3 sequence is CASSYIPGLAGGRDYNEQFF. The CDR3 bases are TGTGCCAGCAGTTACATCCCGGGACTAGCGGGGGGGCGGGACTACAATGAGCAGTTCTTC.

Ten or more counts support this clonotype. The rearrangement links TRBV7-9 to TRBJ1-4; no definite D call. V was cut by 2 bases and J by 8 bases, with 18 bases left in between. This CDR3 contains 16 residues. The V gene's germline CDR1 is SEHNR and CDR2 FQNEAQ (reference sequence). The DNA of the CDR3 is TGTGCCAGCAGCTTACGACGTGGACCGGACGACGAAAAACTGTTTTTT. Encoded protein: CASSLRRGPDDEKLFF.